This is a list of T cell receptor beta chains from one sample in a study of blood T cell repertoires in COVID-19. The protocol was immunoSEQ multiplex PCR, while the TCRdb copy is restricted to in-frame clones and leaves out a portion. This table holds a few hundred thousand clones, roughly 90% found once. The sequenced sample was peripheral blood. Receptor source: a woman aged 25-40 years with COVID-19, enrolled during active disease. Both conserved end residues are part of each CDR3. The D gene is left open where the match is weak.

J gene: TRBJ1-1
D gene: -
V gene: TRBV28
CDR3 protein: CASSFEEGLNTEAFF
CDR3 DNA: TGTGCCAGCAGTTTTGAGGAGGGGCTGAACACTGAAGCTTTCTTT

J gene: TRBJ2-7
D gene: TRBD2
V gene: TRBV9
CDR3 protein: CASSAGTSGYEQYF
CDR3 DNA: TGTGCCAGCAGCGCCGGGACTAGCGGCTACGAGCAGTACTTC

J gene: TRBJ1-2
D gene: -
V gene: TRBV27
CDR3 protein: CASSITGGLIPLYGYTF
CDR3 DNA: TGTGCCAGCAGCATTACAGGTGGGCTTATTCCGCTATATGGCTACACCTTC

J gene: TRBJ1-2
D gene: -
V gene: TRBV19
CDR3 protein: CASSIGQGDYTF
CDR3 DNA: TGTGCCAGTAGTATAGGTCAGGGTGACTACACCTTC

J gene: TRBJ2-2
D gene: -
V gene: TRBV3-1/TRBV3-2
CDR3 protein: CASSQDGTRTGELFF
CDR3 DNA: TGTGCCAGCAGCCAAGATGGGACAAGGACCGGGGAGCTGTTTTTT

J gene: TRBJ1-3
D gene: TRBD1
V gene: TRBV14
CDR3 protein: CASSWTGGNTIYF
CDR3 DNA: TGTGCCAGCAGCTGGACAGGGGGAAACACCATATATTTT

J gene: TRBJ1-1
D gene: -
V gene: TRBV7-2
CDR3 protein: CASSLAGGGRTEAFF
CDR3 DNA: TGTGCCAGCAGCTTAGCCGGGGGGGGTCGAACTGAAGCTTTCTTT

J gene: TRBJ2-7
D gene: -
V gene: TRBV3-1/TRBV3-2
CDR3 protein: CASSQAQGRGHEQYF
CDR3 DNA: TGTGCCAGCAGCCAAGCTCAAGGCAGGGGCCACGAGCAGTACTTC

J gene: TRBJ1-3
D gene: TRBD1
V gene: TRBV6-5
CDR3 protein: CASRGTGDGNTIYF
CDR3 DNA: TGTGCCAGCAGGGGGACAGGGGACGGAAACACCATATATTTT

J gene: TRBJ1-1
D gene: TRBD1
V gene: TRBV5-1
CDR3 protein: CASGTGGANTEAFF
CDR3 DNA: TGCGCCAGCGGGACAGGGGGGGCGAACACTGAAGCTTTCTTT

J gene: TRBJ2-3
D gene: -
V gene: TRBV3-1/TRBV3-2
CDR3 protein: CASSQDLATDTQYF
CDR3 DNA: TGTGCCAGCAGCCAAGATCTGGCTACAGATACGCAGTATTTT

J gene: TRBJ1-2
D gene: TRBD1
V gene: TRBV3-1/TRBV3-2
CDR3 protein: CASSQIIGGRSGYTF
CDR3 DNA: TGTGCCAGCAGCCAAATTATAGGGGGCCGATCTGGCTACACCTTC

J gene: TRBJ1-5
D gene: TRBD1
V gene: TRBV28
CDR3 protein: CASRLQGARSNQPQHF
CDR3 DNA: TGTGCCAGCAGACTTCAGGGGGCGCGGAGCAATCAGCCCCAGCATTTT

J gene: TRBJ1-1
D gene: -
V gene: TRBV6-5
CDR3 protein: CASRGQTEAFF
CDR3 DNA: TGTGCCAGCAGAGGACAGACTGAAGCTTTCTTT

J gene: TRBJ1-1
D gene: TRBD1
V gene: TRBV30
CDR3 protein: CAWRLGQGGTEAFF
CDR3 DNA: TGTGCCTGGCGCCTCGGACAGGGCGGAACTGAAGCTTTCTTT

J gene: TRBJ1-1
D gene: -
V gene: TRBV19
CDR3 protein: CASSGGSGGKAFF
CDR3 DNA: TGTGCCAGTAGTGGGGGGAGTGGAGGGAAAGCTTTCTTT

J gene: TRBJ1-1
D gene: -
V gene: TRBV19
CDR3 protein: CASRTGTEAFF
CDR3 DNA: TGTGCCAGTAGAACGGGTACTGAAGCTTTCTTT

J gene: TRBJ1-2
D gene: TRBD1
V gene: TRBV19
CDR3 protein: CASSLDRGYGYTF
CDR3 DNA: TGTGCCAGTAGTCTTGACAGGGGCTATGGCTACACCTTC

J gene: TRBJ2-3
D gene: TRBD2
V gene: TRBV9
CDR3 protein: CASSASPSGSGSYTQYF
CDR3 DNA: TGTGCCAGCAGCGCGAGCCCCAGCGGGAGCGGGAGTTATACGCAGTATTTT

J gene: TRBJ2-5
D gene: TRBD1
V gene: TRBV6-5
CDR3 protein: CASNIRGQETQYF
CDR3 DNA: TGTGCCAGCAACATCAGGGGGCAAGAGACCCAGTACTTC

J gene: TRBJ2-3
D gene: TRBD1
V gene: TRBV5-1
CDR3 protein: CASSLEGQGKDTQYF
CDR3 DNA: TGCGCCAGCAGCTTGGAGGGACAGGGGAAAGATACGCAGTATTTT

J gene: TRBJ2-1
D gene: TRBD2
V gene: TRBV15
CDR3 protein: CATSSERENYNEQFF
CDR3 DNA: TGTGCCACCAGTAGCGAGCGGGAAAACTACAATGAGCAGTTCTTC